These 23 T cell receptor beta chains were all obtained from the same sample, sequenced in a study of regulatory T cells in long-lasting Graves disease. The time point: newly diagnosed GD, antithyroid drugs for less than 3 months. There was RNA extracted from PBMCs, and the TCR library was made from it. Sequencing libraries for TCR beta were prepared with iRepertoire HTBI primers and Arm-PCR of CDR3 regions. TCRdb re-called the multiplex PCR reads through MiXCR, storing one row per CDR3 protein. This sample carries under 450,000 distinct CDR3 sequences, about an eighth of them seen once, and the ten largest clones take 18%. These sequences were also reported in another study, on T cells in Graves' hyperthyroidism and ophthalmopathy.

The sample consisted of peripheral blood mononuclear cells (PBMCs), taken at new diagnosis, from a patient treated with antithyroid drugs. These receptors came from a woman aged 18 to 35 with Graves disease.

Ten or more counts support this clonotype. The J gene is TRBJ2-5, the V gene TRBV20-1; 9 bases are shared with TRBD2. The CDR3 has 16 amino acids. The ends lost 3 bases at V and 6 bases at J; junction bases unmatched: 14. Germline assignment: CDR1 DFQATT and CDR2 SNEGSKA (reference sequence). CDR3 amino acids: CSARGASGTSIKTQYF. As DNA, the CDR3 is TGCAGTGCTAGGGGGGCTAGCGGGACGTCTATAAAGACCCAGTACTTC.

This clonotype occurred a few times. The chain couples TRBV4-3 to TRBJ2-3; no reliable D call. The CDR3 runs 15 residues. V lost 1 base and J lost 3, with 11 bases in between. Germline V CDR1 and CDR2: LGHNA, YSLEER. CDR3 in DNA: TGCGCCAGCAGCCAAGGGCACAGAATTACAGATACGCAGTATTTT. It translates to CASSQGHRITDTQYF.

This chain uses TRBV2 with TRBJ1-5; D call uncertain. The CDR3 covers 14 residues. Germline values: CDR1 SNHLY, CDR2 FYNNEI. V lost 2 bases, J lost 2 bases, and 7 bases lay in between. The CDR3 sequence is CASSEKSRNQPQHF. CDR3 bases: TGTGCCAGCAGTGAAAAGAGCCGCAATCAGCCCCAGCATTTT.

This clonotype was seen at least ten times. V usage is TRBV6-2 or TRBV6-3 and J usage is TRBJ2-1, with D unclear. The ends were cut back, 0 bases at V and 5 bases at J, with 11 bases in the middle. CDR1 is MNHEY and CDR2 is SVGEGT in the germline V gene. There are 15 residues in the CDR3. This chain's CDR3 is CASSYSFQDNNEQFF. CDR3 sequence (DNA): TGTGCCAGCAGTTACTCGTTTCAGGATAACAATGAGCAGTTCTTC.

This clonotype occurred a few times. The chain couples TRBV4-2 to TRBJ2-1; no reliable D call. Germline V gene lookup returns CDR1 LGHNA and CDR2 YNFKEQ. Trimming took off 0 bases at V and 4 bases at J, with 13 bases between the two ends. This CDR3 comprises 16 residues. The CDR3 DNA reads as TGTGCCAGCAGCCAAGATCGTTACCTCATTTACAATGAGCAGTTCTTC. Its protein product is CASSQDRYLIYNEQFF.

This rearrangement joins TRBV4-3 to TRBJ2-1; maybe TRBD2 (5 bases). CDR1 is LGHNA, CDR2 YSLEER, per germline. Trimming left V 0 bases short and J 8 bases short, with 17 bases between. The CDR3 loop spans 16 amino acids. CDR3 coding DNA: TGCGCCAGCAGCCAAGAGATCCCAGCCGGACTTCATGAGCAGTTCTTC. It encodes CASSQEIPAGLHEQFF.

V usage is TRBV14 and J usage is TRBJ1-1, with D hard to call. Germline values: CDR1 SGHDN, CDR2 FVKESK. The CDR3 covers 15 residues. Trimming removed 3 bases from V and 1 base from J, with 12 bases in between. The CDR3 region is CASSHLTNSNTEAFF. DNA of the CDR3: TGTGCCAGCAGCCACCTAACGAATTCGAACACTGAAGCTTTCTTT.

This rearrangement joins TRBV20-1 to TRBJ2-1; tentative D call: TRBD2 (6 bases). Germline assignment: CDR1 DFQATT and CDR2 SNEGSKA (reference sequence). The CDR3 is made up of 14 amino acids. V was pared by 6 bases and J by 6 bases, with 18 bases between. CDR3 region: CSATGTVSGNEQFF. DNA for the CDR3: TGCAGTGCCACCGGGACTGTCAGCGGCAATGAGCAGTTCTTC.

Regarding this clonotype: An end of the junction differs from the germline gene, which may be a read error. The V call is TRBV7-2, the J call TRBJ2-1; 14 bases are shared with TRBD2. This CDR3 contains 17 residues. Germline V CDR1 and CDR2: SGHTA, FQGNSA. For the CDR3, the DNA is TGCGCCAGCAGCCAATACACGACTAGCGGGGGGGACAATGAGCAGTTCTTC. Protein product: CASSQYTTSGGDNEQFF.

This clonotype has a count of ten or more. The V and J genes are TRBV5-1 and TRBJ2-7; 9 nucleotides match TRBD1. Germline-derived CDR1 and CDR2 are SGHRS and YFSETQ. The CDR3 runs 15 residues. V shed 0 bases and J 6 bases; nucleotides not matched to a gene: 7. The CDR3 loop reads CASSLGTGDVFEQYF. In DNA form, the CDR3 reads TGCGCCAGCAGCTTGGGGACAGGGGACGTCTTCGAGCAGTACTTC.

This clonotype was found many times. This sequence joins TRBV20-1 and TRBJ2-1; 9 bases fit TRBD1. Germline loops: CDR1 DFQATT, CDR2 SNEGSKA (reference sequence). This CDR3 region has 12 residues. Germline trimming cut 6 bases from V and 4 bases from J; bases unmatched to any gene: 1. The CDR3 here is CSADRGYNEQFF. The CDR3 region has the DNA TGCAGTGCGGACAGGGGATACAATGAGCAGTTCTTC.

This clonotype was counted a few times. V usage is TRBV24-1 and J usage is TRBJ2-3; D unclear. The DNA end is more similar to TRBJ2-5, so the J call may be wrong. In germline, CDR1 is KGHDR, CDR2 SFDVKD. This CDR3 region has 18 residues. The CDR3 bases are TGTGCCACCAGTGATTCAACGGCTGACTGGCCTAGAGGAGAGACCCAGTACTTC. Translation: CATSDSTADWPRGETQYF.

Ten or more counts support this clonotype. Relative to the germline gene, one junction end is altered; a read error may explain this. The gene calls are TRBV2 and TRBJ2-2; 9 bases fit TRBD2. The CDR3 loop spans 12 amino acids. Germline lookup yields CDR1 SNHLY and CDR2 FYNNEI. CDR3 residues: CASRPAGGKSGF. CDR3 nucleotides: TGTGCCAGCCGGCCAGCGGGGGGTAAATCTGGGTTT.

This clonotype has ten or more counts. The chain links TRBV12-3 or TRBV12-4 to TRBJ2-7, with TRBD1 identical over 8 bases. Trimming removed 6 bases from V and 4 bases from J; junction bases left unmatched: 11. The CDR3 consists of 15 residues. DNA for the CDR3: TGTGCCAGCAGCCTACGTTTGGACAGGGTGTACGAGCAGTACTTC. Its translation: CASSLRLDRVYEQYF.

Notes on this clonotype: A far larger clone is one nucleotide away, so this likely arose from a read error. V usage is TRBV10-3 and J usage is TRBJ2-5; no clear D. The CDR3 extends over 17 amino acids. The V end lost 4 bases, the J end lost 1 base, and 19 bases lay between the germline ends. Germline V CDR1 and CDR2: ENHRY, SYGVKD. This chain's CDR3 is CAISGPMAETFQETQYF. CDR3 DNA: TGTGCCATCAGTGGGCCGATGGCCGAGACTTTCCAAGAGACCCAGTACTTC.

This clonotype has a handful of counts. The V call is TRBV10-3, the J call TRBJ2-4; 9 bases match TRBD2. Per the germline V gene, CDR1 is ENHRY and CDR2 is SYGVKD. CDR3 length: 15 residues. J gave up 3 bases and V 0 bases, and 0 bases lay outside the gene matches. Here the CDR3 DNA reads TGTGCCATCAGTGAGTCGCGGGGGGGCAAAAACATTCAGTACTTC. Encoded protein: CAISESRGGKNIQYF.

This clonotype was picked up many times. The CDR3 DNA sequence: TGTGCCAGCAGTTCGAGGCAGGCGCGGTTCTTC. Amino acids: CASSSRQARFF. The chain couples TRBV12-3 or TRBV12-4 to TRBJ2-1; D gene uncertain. The V end was cut by 4 bases, the J end by 15 bases, with 13 bases between. CDR3 length: 11 amino acids.

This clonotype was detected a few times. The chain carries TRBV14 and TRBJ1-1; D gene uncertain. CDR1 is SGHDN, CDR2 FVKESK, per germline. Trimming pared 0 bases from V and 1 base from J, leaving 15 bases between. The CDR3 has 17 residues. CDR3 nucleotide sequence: TGTGCCAGCAGCCAAGATTATTCACGCAGGCCGAACACTGAAGCTTTCTTT. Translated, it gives CASSQDYSRRPNTEAFF. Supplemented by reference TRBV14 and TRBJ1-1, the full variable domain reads EAGVTQFPSHSVIEKGQTVTLRCDPISGHDNLYWYRRVMGKEIKFLLHFVKESKQDESGMPNNRFLAERTGGTYSTLKVQPAELEDSGVYFCASSQDYSRRPNTEAFFGQGTRLTVV.

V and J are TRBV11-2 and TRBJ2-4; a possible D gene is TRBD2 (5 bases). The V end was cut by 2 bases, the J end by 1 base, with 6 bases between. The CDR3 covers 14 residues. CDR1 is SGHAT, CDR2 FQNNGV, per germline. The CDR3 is CASSLRTAKNIQYF. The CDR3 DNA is TGTGCCAGCAGCTTACGGACTGCCAAAAACATTCAGTACTTC.

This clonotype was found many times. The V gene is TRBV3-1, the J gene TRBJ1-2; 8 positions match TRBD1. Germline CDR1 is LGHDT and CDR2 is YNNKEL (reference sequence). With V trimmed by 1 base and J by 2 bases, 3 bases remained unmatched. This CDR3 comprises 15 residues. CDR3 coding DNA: TGTGCCAGCAGCCAAGGCGACAGGGGAAACTATGGCTACACCTTC. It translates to CASSQGDRGNYGYTF.

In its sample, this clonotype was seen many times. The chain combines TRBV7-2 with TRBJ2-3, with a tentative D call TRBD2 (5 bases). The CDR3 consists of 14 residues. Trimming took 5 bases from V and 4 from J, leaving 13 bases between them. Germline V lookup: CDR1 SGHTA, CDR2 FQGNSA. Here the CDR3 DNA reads TGTGCCAGCAGCCAGCGGATTACCGCAGATACGCAGTATTTT. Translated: CASSQRITADTQYF.

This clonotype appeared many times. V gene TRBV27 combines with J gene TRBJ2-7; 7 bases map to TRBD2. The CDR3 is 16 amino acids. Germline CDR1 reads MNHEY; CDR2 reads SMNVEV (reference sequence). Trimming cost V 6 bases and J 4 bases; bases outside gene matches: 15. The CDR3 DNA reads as TGTGCCAGCAGCCCAAAACTGGCGGGAGATTGGTACGAGCAGTACTTC. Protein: CASSPKLAGDWYEQYF.

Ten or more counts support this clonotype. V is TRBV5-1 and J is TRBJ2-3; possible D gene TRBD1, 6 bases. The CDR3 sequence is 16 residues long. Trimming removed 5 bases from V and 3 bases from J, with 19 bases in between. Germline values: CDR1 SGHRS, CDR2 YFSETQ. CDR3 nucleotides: TGCGCCAGCAGGGGGGCCGGACAGCGCAGTACAGATACGCAGTATTTT. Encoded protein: CASRGAGQRSTDTQYF.